This T cell receptor (beta chain) was sequenced in a study of blood T cell repertoires in COVID-19. The ends were cut back, 2 bases at V and 3 bases at J, with 5 bases in the middle. The CDR3 sequence is 13 residues long. The germline V gene encodes CDR1 MNHNS and CDR2 SASEGT. There are a few counts of this clone. In the source study's methods: Reference gene primer amplification in the assay estimated nucleated cell counts. Method: immunoSEQ multiplex PCR; TCRdb's copy keeps in-frame clones and lacks some. The V and J calls and clone size come from that table; D and trimming were worked out from the DNA. The repertoire holds 220,000 or so clones, with 84% as singletons.

The rearrangement links TRBV6-1 to TRBJ1-5, with D unclear. The sequence came from a woman in her forties who had recovered from COVID-19. Sequenced material: PBMCs or T cells enriched from blood (not recorded which). The CDR3 here is CASSETINQPQHF. The CDR3 DNA reads TGTGCCAGCAGTGAAACAATCAATCAGCCCCAGCATTTT.